These 21 T cell receptor beta chains originate from one sample sequenced in a study of molecular identifiers for immune sequencing clone quantification. TCRdb independently ran MiXCR on the PCR reads; one entry per CDR3 protein. Of 600,000 to 650,000 distinct CDR3 sequences in the sample, 15% to 20% are singletons; the top ten hold 0.85% to 0.9%. Sequencing input: naive CD8+ T cells from blood, with Jurkat cell RNA spiked in. Subset noted: FACS-sorted CD8+CD4-CCR7+CD45RA+ naive T cells. Every receptor here comes from a human donor in good health. Some libraries in this study had Jurkat cell RNA spiked in.

This clonotype appeared many times. The chain links TRBV7-9 to TRBJ1-1, with D possibly being TRBD1 (5 bases). Germline V gene data show CDR1 as SEHNR and CDR2 as FQNEAQ (reference sequence). There are 14 residues in the CDR3. V gave up 5 bases and J gave up 5 bases, with 15 bases separating them. The CDR3 region is CASSPDSLGTEAFF. CDR3 in DNA: TGTGCCAGCAGCCCTGACAGCCTGGGGACTGAAGCTTTCTTT.

This clonotype was seen repeatedly, ten times or more. This chain's CDR3 is CASSHGTATYEQYF. CDR3 bases: TGTGCCAGCAGCCACGGGACGGCAACCTACGAGCAGTACTTC. V and J are TRBV27 and TRBJ2-7; possibly TRBD1 or TRBD2 for D (5 bases each). Germline V gives CDR1 MNHEY, CDR2 SMNVEV (reference sequence). V gave up 6 bases and J gave up 2 bases, with 14 bases separating them. CDR3 length: 14 residues.

This clonotype has a count of ten or more. This rearrangement joins TRBV7-6 to TRBJ2-3; 14 nucleotides line up with TRBD2. Germline V gives CDR1 SGHVS, CDR2 FNYEAQ. The V gene end was trimmed by 5 bases and the J gene end by 4 bases; junction bases not matched to a gene: 8. The length of the CDR3 is 17 residues. The CDR3 here is CASSQGTSGSSADTQYF. The CDR3 DNA follows: TGTGCCAGCAGCCAAGGGACTAGCGGGAGTTCAGCAGATACGCAGTATTTT.

Concerning this clonotype itself: This may come from a read error, since a much larger clone is one base off. The V and J genes are TRBV5-3 and TRBJ2-5; 8 positions agree with TRBD1. TRBV5-3 is an ORF, with its function uncertain. The CDR3 extends over 13 amino acids. The chain's CDR3 is CASRDRGGEAQYF. DNA for the CDR3: TGTGCCAGCAGAGACAGGGGTGGAGAGGCCCAGTACTTC.

The chain recombines TRBV15 with TRBJ1-1, with D possibly matching TRBD1 (6 bases). Trimming pared 3 bases from V and 3 bases from J, leaving 11 bases between. The CDR3 is made up of 14 amino acids. Germline CDR1 reads LNHNV; CDR2 reads YYDKDF (reference sequence). CDR3 sequence reads: CATSRQGYDTEAFF. CDR3 DNA sequence: TGTGCCACCAGCAGGCAGGGGTATGACACTGAAGCTTTCTTT.

This clonotype appeared many times. V gene TRBV25-1 combines with J gene TRBJ2-7; D is perhaps TRBD1 or TRBD2 (6 bases each). Germline V gene lookup returns CDR1 MGHDK and CDR2 SYGVNS. V lost 2 bases to trimming and J lost 0 bases, with 11 bases between them. CDR3 length: 15 residues. CDR3 coding DNA: TGTGCCAGCAGTGAAGGGGGGCTTGGCTCCTACGAGCAGTACTTC. This gives the protein CASSEGGLGSYEQYF.

This chain connects TRBV7-9 to TRBJ2-2; 7 bases agree with TRBD1. The CDR3 sequence is 16 residues long. Germline V CDR1 and CDR2: SEHNR, FQNEAQ (reference sequence). With 5 bases clipped from V and 2 bases from J, the junction kept 8 bases outside the gene matches. The DNA of the CDR3 is TGTGCCAGCAGCCAAATGACAGGGACCAACACCGGGGAGCTGTTTTTT. Translation gives CASSQMTGTNTGELFF.

This clonotype was found many times. The gene calls are TRBV28 and TRBJ1-1, with D perhaps matching TRBD1 (6 bases). CDR3 length equals 13 residues. Trimming shortened V by 4 bases and J by 1 base, and 7 bases separated the two germline ends. Germline-derived CDR1 and CDR2 are MDHEN and SYDVKM. CDR3 in DNA: TGTGCCAGCAGTTCGACAGGGAACACTGAAGCTTTCTTT. As protein: CASSSTGNTEAFF.

Comment on this clonotype: Compared with germline, one end of the junction differs, possibly owing to a read error. The chain is built from TRBV7-8 and TRBJ2-5; 7 bases map to TRBD1. The CDR3 totals 14 residues. Germline-derived CDR1 and CDR2 are SGHVS and FQNEAQ. The DNA for the CDR3 is TGTGCCAGCAGCTTAGTCCCAGGGGGAGAGGCCCAGTACTTC. Protein product: CASSLVPGGEAQYF.

In the case of this clonotype: Just one base apart from a much larger clone, this may be a read error. V gene TRBV13 combines with J gene TRBJ2-3, with 8 bases that match TRBD2. In germline, CDR1 is PRHDT, CDR2 FYEKMQ (reference sequence). CDR3 length equals 16 residues. CDR3 sequence: CASSLERLAGTDTRYF. CDR3 in DNA: TGTGCCAGCAGCTTAGAGCGGCTAGCGGGCACAGATACGCGGTATTTT.

In its sample, this clonotype was seen a few times. The rearrangement uses TRBV13 and TRBJ1-1; 8 nucleotides match TRBD1. J gave up 0 bases and V 0 bases, and 9 bases lay outside the gene matches. This CDR3 spans 18 amino acids. Germline CDR1 reads PRHDT; CDR2 reads FYEKMQ (reference sequence). The CDR3 loop is CASSLGQDRVNLNTEAFF. CDR3 nucleotide sequence: TGTGCCAGCAGCTTAGGCCAGGACAGGGTAAACTTGAACACTGAAGCTTTCTTT.

This clonotype was detected many times. V and J are TRBV7-9 and TRBJ2-1; 7 positions match TRBD1. The CDR3 length is 15 residues. J was trimmed by 2 bases and V by 2 bases; bases with no gene match: 3. CDR1 is SEHNR and CDR2 is FQNEAQ in the germline V gene (reference sequence). The CDR3 loop is CASSLNRGAYNEQFF. CDR3 sequence (DNA): TGTGCCAGCAGCTTAAACAGGGGCGCCTACAATGAGCAGTTCTTC.

This clonotype was counted a few times. The rearrangement links TRBV7-6 to TRBJ2-7; no reliable D call. Trimming cost V 3 bases and J 6 bases, with 12 bases left between them. The CDR3 runs 13 residues. Germline CDR1 SGHVS, CDR2 FNYEAQ. The DNA for the CDR3 is TGTGCCAGCAGCTTTTCCTTCGGGCGCGAGCAGTACTTC. It specifies CASSFSFGREQYF.

This clonotype was seen repeatedly, ten times or more. The rearrangement uses TRBV4-3 and TRBJ2-7, with D maybe TRBD2 (5 bases). Trimming shortened V by 0 bases and J by 6 bases, and 15 bases separated the two germline ends. Germline values: CDR1 LGHNA, CDR2 YSLEER. The CDR3 runs 15 residues. The CDR3 loop is CASSQDLGPEGEQYF. Here the CDR3 DNA reads TGCGCCAGCAGCCAAGACTTGGGCCCCGAGGGCGAGCAGTACTTC.

Many counts were recorded for this clonotype. The chain is built from TRBV30 and TRBJ2-1; D may be TRBD2 (5 bases). V was shortened by 0 bases and J by 6 bases, with 9 bases between the two germline ends. CDR3 length: 13 residues. From germline, CDR1 is GTSNPN and CDR2 SVGIG (reference sequence). The CDR3 DNA reads TGTGCCTGGAGTGTAGGAGGACCCAATGAGCAGTTCTTC. Its protein product is CAWSVGGPNEQFF.

This chain links TRBV19 with TRBJ1-5, with D possibly being TRBD1 (6 bases). The V end was cut by 6 bases, the J end by 7 bases, with 22 bases between. Germline values: CDR1 LNHDA, CDR2 SQIVND (reference sequence). The CDR3 sequence is 16 residues long. In DNA form, the CDR3 reads TGTGCCAGTAGGCTCGAGGACAGTCATTTTGAGCAGCCCCAGCATTTT. This gives the protein CASRLEDSHFEQPQHF. Full variable domain (missing parts from reference TRBV19 and TRBJ1-5): DGGITQSPKYLFRKEGQNVTLSCEQNLNHDAMYWYRQDPGQGLRLIYYSQIVNDFQKGDIAEGYSVSREKKESFPLTVTSAQKNPTAFYLCASRLEDSHFEQPQHFGDGTRLSIL.

With respect to this clonotype: This may come from a read error, since a much larger clone is one base off. This rearrangement joins TRBV5-4 to TRBJ2-7; 7 nucleotides align to TRBD1. CDR3 size: 13 residues. The germline V gene encodes CDR1 SGHNT and CDR2 YYREEE (reference sequence). V gave up 4 bases and J gave up 6 bases; unmatched junction bases: 7. The CDR3 DNA is TGTGCCAGCAGCCCCCCACAGGGGCGCGAGCAGTACTTC. As protein: CASSPPQGREQYF.

This clonotype was observed a few times. The chain couples TRBV27 to TRBJ2-1; a weak D match, TRBD2 (6 bases). This CDR3 is 14 amino acids long. Germline CDR1 reads MNHEY; CDR2 reads SMNVEV (reference sequence). V was trimmed by 7 bases and J by 4 bases, leaving 14 bases between them. DNA for the CDR3: TGTGCCAGCAAGGGACTCGAGATTTACAATGAGCAGTTCTTC. This translates into CASKGLEIYNEQFF.

The chain recombines TRBV18 with TRBJ2-1; 9 bases are shared with TRBD1. The CDR3 is 16 residues long. From germline, CDR1 is KGHSH and CDR2 LQKENI. J was trimmed by 4 bases and V by 2 bases; bases with no gene match: 6. The CDR3 DNA is TGTGCCAGCTCACCAGGGACAGGGCAATCTTACAATGAGCAGTTCTTC. It codes for CASSPGTGQSYNEQFF.

This clonotype occurred many times. The chain uses TRBV24-1 and TRBJ1-4; D remains unclear. This CDR3 is built from 15 residues. Germline V gives CDR1 KGHDR, CDR2 SFDVKD. Trimming shortened V by 3 bases and J by 5 bases, and 12 bases separated the two germline ends. This CDR3 reads CATSDGGEPNEKLFF. The DNA for the CDR3 is TGTGCCACCAGTGATGGCGGTGAACCCAATGAAAAACTGTTTTTT.

As to this clonotype: This sequence may be a read error, since a much larger clone differs from it by one base. The rearrangement uses TRBV10-3 and TRBJ2-2, with D maybe TRBD2 (5 bases). CDR3 length: 12 amino acids. Germline CDR1 ENHRY, CDR2 SYGVKD. The CDR3 protein is CAIKKSTGKLFF. The CDR3 DNA follows: TGTGCCATCAAAAAATCCACCGGGAAGCTGTTTTTT.